This T cell receptor (beta chain) came from a study of shared clonotypes between healthy human individuals. This CDR3 comprises 16 residues. Germline CDR1 and CDR2: SGHRS and YFSETQ. Trimming cost V 4 bases and J 2 bases, with 19 bases left between them. As concerns this clone: No antigen is known for it.

Method: immunoSEQ multiplex PCR; TCRdb's copy keeps in-frame clones and lacks some. The sample has about 1.1 million clones, around 78% seen once. The study, taken as a whole, reports: Blood was the only sampled material, and tissue repertoires likely differ.

The receptor was isolated from a man aged 18 to 29 in good health. Some clones in this sample may be carry-over from other donors' samples. The chain carries TRBV5-1 and TRBJ2-7; D ambiguous. The specimen sequenced was memory CD4+ T cells from PBMCs. Indicated subset: CD45RA-negative fraction. CDR3 amino acids: CASSLEARTVTYEQYF. In nucleotides, the CDR3 is TGCGCCAGCAGCCTGGAAGCACGGACGGTGACCTACGAGCAGTACTTC.